The entry below describes one TCR beta chain. Amplification of TCR beta CDR3 regions used RNA as the template. TCR CDR3 regions were first amplified by RT-PCR with HTBI primers. MiXCR, run by TCRdb on the multiplex PCR reads, gives a single entry per CDR3 protein. This sample has hundreds of thousands of distinct CDR3 sequences, with just over 35% found just once. This specimen belongs to a study of T cells in Graves' hyperthyroidism and ophthalmopathy. With 7 bases clipped from V and 0 bases from J, the junction kept 3 bases outside the gene matches. This CDR3 is 15 amino acids long. CDR1 and CDR2 from the germline V gene are MGHDK and SYGVNS.

This chain links TRBV25-1 with TRBJ1-1; TRBD1 agrees at 12 bases. The sequence was obtained from a woman between 40 and 55 years old with Graves' hyperthyroidism. Input material: blood. CDR3 sequence reads: CASTGTGGLNTEAFF. In DNA form, the CDR3 reads TGTGCCAGCACCGGGACAGGGGGCCTGAACACTGAAGCTTTCTTT. The full variable domain, completed using reference TRBV25-1 and TRBJ1-1, is EADIYQTPRYLVIGTGKKITLECSQTMGHDKMYWYQQDPGMELHLIHYSYGVNSTEKGDLSSESTVSRIRTEHFPLTLESARPSHTSQYLCASTGTGGLNTEAFFGQGTRLTVV.